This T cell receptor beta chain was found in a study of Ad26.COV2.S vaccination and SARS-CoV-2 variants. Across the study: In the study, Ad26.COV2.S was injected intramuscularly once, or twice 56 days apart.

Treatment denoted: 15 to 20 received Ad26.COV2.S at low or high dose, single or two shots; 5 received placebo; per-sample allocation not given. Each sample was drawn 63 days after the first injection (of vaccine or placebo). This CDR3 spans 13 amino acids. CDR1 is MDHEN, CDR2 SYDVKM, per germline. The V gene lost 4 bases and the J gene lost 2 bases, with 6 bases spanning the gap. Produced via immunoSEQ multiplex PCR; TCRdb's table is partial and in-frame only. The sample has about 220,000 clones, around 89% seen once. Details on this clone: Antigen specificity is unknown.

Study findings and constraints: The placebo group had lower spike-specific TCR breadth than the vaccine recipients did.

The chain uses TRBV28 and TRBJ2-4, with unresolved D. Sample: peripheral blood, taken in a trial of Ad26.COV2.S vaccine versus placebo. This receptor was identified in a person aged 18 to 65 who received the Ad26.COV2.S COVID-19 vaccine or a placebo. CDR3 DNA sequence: TGTGCCAGCAGTTCCATTACCAAAAACATTCAGTACTTC. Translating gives CASSSITKNIQYF.